This TCR beta chain was captured in a study of blood T cell repertoires in COVID-19. V trimming: 8 bases; J trimming: 0 bases; junction bases outside the gene matches: 14. Germline values: CDR1 MDHEN, CDR2 SYDVKM. The CDR3 has 17 residues. Per the study methods: Scientists estimated how many nucleated cells there were by amplifying reference gene primers. Profiled with immunoSEQ multiplex PCR; TCRdb holds only in-frame clones, not every one. D and trimming were read from the DNA, whereas the V and J calls and clone size are those reported in that table. Of some 200,000 clones listed, approximately 84% are singletons.

This chain joins TRBV28 and TRBJ1-1, with 8 bases aligning to TRBD1. The TCR was taken from a woman aged 45 to 65 with active or convalescent COVID-19. Sequenced sample: peripheral blood. CDR3: CASGMGGAGGVNTEAFF. In DNA form, the CDR3 reads TGTGCCAGCGGCATGGGGGGGGCAGGGGGCGTGAACACTGAAGCTTTCTTT.